This T cell receptor beta chain came from a study of cytomegalovirus exposure and HLA in healthy donors. Study background: Clustering assigned about 79% of the roughly 400 genotyped donors to the Caucasian-associated ancestry cluster. Findings and caveats of the study: Sequencing depth roughly uniform across donors was assumed in presence/absence analyses. 164 TCR beta chains were listed as cytomegalovirus-associated.

This CDR3 contains 12 residues. CDR1 and CDR2 (germline): SQVTM, ANQGSEA. The V end was cut by 4 bases, the J end by 1 base, with 7 bases between. With 60 Vbeta and 13 Jbeta primers, the PCR was carried out. Measured with immunoSEQ multiplex PCR; TCRdb has only the in-frame clones, and not every one. The data contain fewer than 250,000 clones, over 65% of them seen just once; the ten biggest clones take up approximately 0.6%. This clone came up a few times. Its antigen is currently unknown. Every donor was a healthy person donating bone marrow. This receptor was taken from a man aged 18-30 years in good health and CMV-seronegative. The chain is built from TRBV29-1 and TRBJ2-5, with D possibly matching TRBD2 (5 bases). The specimen was PBMCs. In nucleotides, the CDR3 is TGCAGCGTTGCCGGGGTCCAAGAGACCCAGTACTTC. Protein product: CSVAGVQETQYF.